This T cell receptor beta chain was found in a study of Ad26.COV2.S vaccination and SARS-CoV-2 variants. General observations from the study: Measures of TCR breadth and depth may have fallen short of total T cell responses. Vaccine recipients and placebo recipients showed similar non-spike TCR breadth.

Comments on this clone: The antigen is undetermined.

Only in-frame clones appear in the TCRdb table, and some are missing; sequencing was by immunoSEQ multiplex PCR. Among about 500,000 clones, roughly 87% were seen once, and the ten largest hold 1.5% to 2%. Indicated treatment: 15 to 20 received Ad26.COV2.S at low or high dose, single or two shots; about five received placebo; per-sample allocation not given. The samples date from day 63 after the first vaccine or placebo injection. An 18-55-year-old adult in Boston served as donor. This sequence originates from a person aged 18-65 years who received the Ad26.COV2.S COVID-19 vaccine or a placebo. Sample: peripheral blood, taken in a trial of Ad26.COV2.S vaccine versus placebo.

Here the CDR3 reads CASGTSLTYEQYF. CDR3 nucleotides: TGTGCCAGTGGGACTAGCCTAACCTACGAGCAGTACTTC. The rearrangement joins TRBV25-1 to TRBJ2-7, with 9 bases matching TRBD2. Per the germline V gene, CDR1 is MGHDK and CDR2 is SYGVNS. The CDR3 consists of 13 residues. The ends lost 9 bases at V and 2 bases at J; junction bases unmatched: 5.